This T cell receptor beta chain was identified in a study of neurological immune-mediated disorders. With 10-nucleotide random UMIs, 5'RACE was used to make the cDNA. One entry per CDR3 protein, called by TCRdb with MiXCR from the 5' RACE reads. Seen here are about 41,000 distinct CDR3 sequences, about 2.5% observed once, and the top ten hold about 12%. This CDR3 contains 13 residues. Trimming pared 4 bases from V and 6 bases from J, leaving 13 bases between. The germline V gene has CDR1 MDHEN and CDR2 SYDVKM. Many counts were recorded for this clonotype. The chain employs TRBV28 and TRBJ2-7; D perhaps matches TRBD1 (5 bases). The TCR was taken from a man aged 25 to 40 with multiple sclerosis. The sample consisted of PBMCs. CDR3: CASSSPTVSEQYF. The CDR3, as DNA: TGTGCCAGCAGTTCCCCGACAGTATCCGAGCAGTACTTC.